These 10 T cell receptor beta chains originate from one sample sequenced in a study of cytomegalovirus exposure and HLA in healthy donors (dated by TCRdb to about 2017). Library preparation employed the immunoSEQ multiplex PCR assay. TCRdb provides this immuneACCESS table in a form limited to in-frame rearrangements. Some clones are lacking; in checked studies, under half of them reflect an unresolved V gene, and why the rest are absent is not known. The sample table contains 100,000 to 150,000 clones; only one count was recorded for 85% to 90% of them. Clones ranked in the top ten supply 1% to 1.5% of the sample. What was sequenced was PBMCs. These receptors all come from a woman aged 18-29 years in good health and CMV-seronegative.

J is TRBJ1-2 and V is TRBV19; possible D gene TRBD1, 6 bases. The germline V gene encodes CDR1 LNHDA and CDR2 SQIVND (reference sequence). This CDR3 has 13 residues. V lost 10 bases to trimming and J lost 1 base, with 13 bases between them. CDR3 loop: CATSGQDNYGYTF. As DNA, the CDR3 is TGTGCCACCTCGGGACAAGATAACTATGGCTACACCTTC.

This sequence joins TRBV6-6 and TRBJ1-4; D is ambiguous. V lost 5 bases, J lost 0 bases, and 7 bases lay in between. Germline V CDR1 and CDR2: MNHNY, SVGAGI (reference sequence). The CDR3 is made up of 14 amino acids. CDR3 coding DNA: TGTGCCAGCAGTCAGCAGGCAACTAATGAAAAACTGTTTTTT. Translating it yields CASSQQATNEKLFF.

The genes are TRBV7-9 and TRBJ1-5; TRBD1 matches at 9 bases. The CDR3 is 15 amino acids. V shed 5 bases and J 10 bases; nucleotides not matched to a gene: 12. Looked up from germline, CDR1 is SEHNR and CDR2 is FQNEAQ (reference sequence). The CDR3 here is CASSPTTGGGGPQHF. CDR3 nucleotide sequence: TGTGCCAGCAGCCCTACCACAGGGGGCGGGGGACCCCAGCATTTT.

CDR3 in amino acids: CASCSGVGGCYRRAPNGYTF. In DNA, the CDR3 is TGCGCCAGCTGTTCCGGTGTCGGGGGATGTTACCGTAGGGCCCCCAATGGCTACACCTTC. The gene calls are TRBV5-1 and TRBJ1-2; D might be TRBD1 (5 bases). The V and J ends lost 7 bases and 6 bases respectively, with 37 bases between them. The CDR3 has 20 amino acids. From germline, CDR1 is SGHRS and CDR2 YFSETQ.

This clone was seen a handful of times. This sequence joins TRBV5-5 and TRBJ2-7; D is perhaps TRBD1 (5 bases). Germline V gene data show CDR1 as SGHKS and CDR2 as YYEKEE (reference sequence). V lost 0 bases to trimming and J lost 3 bases, with 16 bases between them. CDR3 length equals 16 residues. This CDR3 reads CASSLGAFWGSYEQYF. Written as DNA, the CDR3 is TGTGCCAGCAGCTTGGGGGCTTTTTGGGGCAGCTACGAGCAGTACTTC.

This clone was recorded only once. The chain recombines TRBV19 with TRBJ1-1; a weak D match, TRBD1 (6 bases). The CDR3 covers 13 residues. Germline assignment: CDR1 LNHDA and CDR2 SQIVND (reference sequence). Trimming left V 8 bases short and J 4 bases short, with 14 bases between. The CDR3 loop is CASLRGLGTEAFF. CDR3 DNA: TGTGCCAGTCTCAGGGGTTTGGGCACTGAAGCTTTCTTT.

V gene TRBV15 combines with J gene TRBJ1-1, with D possibly matching TRBD1 (6 bases). Germline V gene data show CDR1 as LNHNV and CDR2 as YYDKDF (reference sequence). This CDR3 has 13 amino acids. V lost 8 bases and J lost 0, with 10 bases in between. The CDR3 bases are TGTGCCACCGGGAGGGGGGTGAACACTGAAGCTTTCTTT. Encoded protein: CATGRGVNTEAFF.

This rearrangement joins TRBV7-2 to TRBJ1-3, with a tentative D call TRBD1 (6 bases). V gave up 4 bases and J gave up 4 bases, with 11 bases separating them. There are 14 residues in the CDR3. Germline lookup yields CDR1 SGHTA and CDR2 FQGNSA. This CDR3 is CASSSYRDGNTIYF. CDR3 bases: TGTGCCAGCAGCTCATACAGGGACGGAAACACCATATATTTT.

J is TRBJ1-2 and V is TRBV9; D gene ambiguous. The ends were cut back, 0 bases at V and 8 bases at J, with 17 bases in the middle. CDR1 is SGDLS, CDR2 YYNGEE, per germline. There are 15 residues in the CDR3. This chain's CDR3 is CASSVGKAGVRGYTF. In DNA form, the CDR3 reads TGTGCCAGCAGCGTAGGTAAAGCCGGGGTACGCGGCTACACCTTC.

The chain employs TRBV15 and TRBJ1-6; D is unresolved. Between the trimmed V and J ends, which lost 0 bases and 10 bases, there was a span of 7 bases. The CDR3 consists of 13 residues. Germline values: CDR1 LNHNV, CDR2 YYDKDF (reference sequence). CDR3 amino acids: CATSRDFPSPLHF. CDR3 coding DNA: TGTGCCACCAGCAGAGATTTCCCATCACCCCTCCACTTT.